The TCR beta chain under discussion was sequenced for a study of OX40 agonist ivuxolimab in advanced cancers. For the study at large: Dose-escalation patients were diagnosed with hepatocellular carcinoma, melanoma, renal cell cancer or head and neck cancer. Findings and caveats of the study: The authors also found low normalized T-cell clonal expansion in some nonresponders. Within 6 weeks, CD4+ and CD8+ blood T cells expanded clonally at 0.1 to 3.0 mg/kg.

TCRdb keeps only in-frame clones here, not all; method: immunoSEQ multiplex PCR. This sample has under 20,000 clones, with roughly 81% found just once. Notes on this clone: Its antigen remains unknown.

The length of the CDR3 is 13 residues. CDR1 MGHDK and CDR2 SYGVNS come from the germline V gene. V shed 5 bases, J shed 7 bases, and the junction held 7 bases outside the gene matches. This specimen was CD4+ or CD8+ T cells sorted from blood, taken in a trial of the OX40 agonist ivuxolimab. This sequence joins TRBV25-1 and TRBJ2-5, with TRBD1 identical over 7 bases. This clonotype originated in an adult with an advanced solid tumor such as melanoma, head and neck, liver or kidney cancer. The CDR3 sequence: CASSPWDRATQYF. CDR3 coding DNA: TGTGCCAGCAGTCCATGGGACAGAGCGACCCAGTACTTC.